The 26 T cell receptor beta chains below were found in one sample sequenced in a study of T cell responses to AZD1222 COVID-19 vaccine. Assay: immunoSEQ multiplex PCR; the TCRdb copy retains only in-frame clones and omits some. The data hold under 80,000 clones, with 88% observed a single time. This specimen consisted of peripheral blood, obtained on day 0 of AZD1222 vaccination. These receptors were obtained from an adult in good health.

The chain combines TRBV7-3 with TRBJ2-5, with 12 bases matching TRBD1. The CDR3 sequence is 15 residues long. J gave up 4 bases and V 5 bases, and 5 bases lay outside the gene matches. Looked up from germline, CDR1 is SGHTA and CDR2 is FQGTGA. In DNA, the CDR3 is TGTGCCAGCAGCAGCGGGACAGGGGGCGTAGAGACCCAGTACTTC. Translated, it gives CASSSGTGGVETQYF.

This chain links TRBV7-9 with TRBJ1-1, with 9 bases that match TRBD1. This CDR3 spans 15 amino acids. Germline values: CDR1 SEHNR, CDR2 FQNEAQ (reference sequence). J lost 5 bases, V lost 4 bases, and 8 bases had no gene match. In DNA form, the CDR3 reads TGTGCCAGCAGCTACACCGGGACAGGGAGTACTGAAGCTTTCTTT. It is translated as CASSYTGTGSTEAFF.

The chain uses TRBV24-1 and TRBJ2-1; 11 positions match TRBD2. V was clipped by 4 bases and J by 5 bases; unmatched bases: 6. CDR1 is KGHDR, CDR2 SFDVKD, per germline. The CDR3 consists of 16 residues. The CDR3 here is CATSDSGTSGHNEQFF. The CDR3 bases are TGTGCCACCAGTGACTCCGGGACTAGCGGTCACAATGAGCAGTTCTTC.

The chain links TRBV7-3 to TRBJ2-1, with D possibly being TRBD2 (6 bases). Trimming took off 5 bases at V and 7 bases at J, with 12 bases between the two ends. Germline V lookup: CDR1 SGHTA, CDR2 FQGTGA. The CDR3 length is 13 residues. CDR3 nucleotides: TGTGCCAGCAGCCACATCGGGGGAAATGAGCAGTTCTTC. Its translation is CASSHIGGNEQFF.

The chain joins TRBV18 to TRBJ1-1; D is ambiguous. The V gene lost 6 bases and the J gene lost 5 bases, with 10 bases spanning the gap. CDR1 KGHSH and CDR2 LQKENI come from the germline V gene. The CDR3 is made up of 12 amino acids. CDR3 amino acids: CASSQERTEAFF. The DNA for the CDR3 is TGTGCCAGCTCTCAAGAAAGGACTGAAGCTTTCTTT. Full variable domain (remainder filled in from reference TRBV18 and TRBJ1-1): NAGVMQNPRHLVRRRGQEARLRCSPMKGHSHVYWYRQLPEEGLKFMVYLQKENIIDESGMPKERFSAEFPKEGPSILRIQQVVRGDSAAYFCASSQERTEAFFGQGTRLTVV.

The V gene is TRBV9, the J gene TRBJ2-7; 8 bases are a match to TRBD2. The V segment lost 3 bases and the J segment 0 bases; nucleotides outside the gene matches: 5. Germline CDR1 is SGDLS and CDR2 is YYNGEE. The CDR3 spans 15 residues. The CDR3 DNA is TGTGCCAGCAGCGCCTATAGCGGGGCCTCCTACGAGCAGTACTTC. The encoded protein is CASSAYSGASYEQYF.

This clone was counted a few times. The CDR3 sequence: CASSFGNRGHQPQHF. CDR3 DNA: TGTGCCAGCAGCTTCGGTAACAGGGGGCATCAGCCCCAGCATTTT. The rearrangement uses TRBV5-6 and TRBJ1-5; TRBD1 aligns across 9 bases. With 2 bases clipped from V and 5 bases from J, the junction kept 5 bases outside the gene matches. Looked up from germline, CDR1 is SGHDT and CDR2 is YYEEEE. The CDR3 consists of 15 residues.

The chain carries TRBV6-5 and TRBJ2-1; 12 nucleotides agree with TRBD2. CDR3 length: 15 residues. The junction had 7 bases not matched to a gene; V was cut back by 6 bases and J by 7 bases. The germline V gene has CDR1 MNHEY and CDR2 SVGAGI. CDR3 sequence reads: CASRLAGGAYNEQFF. DNA of the CDR3: TGTGCCAGCAGGCTAGCGGGGGGGGCTTATAATGAGCAGTTCTTC.

The chain has TRBV11-1 and TRBJ1-1; D gene unclear. The V gene's germline CDR1 is SGHAT and CDR2 FQDESV (reference sequence). The CDR3 length is 13 residues. Trimming removed 5 bases from V and 2 bases from J, with 9 bases in between. The CDR3 DNA sequence: TGTGCCAGCAGCCTAGGGTATAACACTGAAGCTTTCTTT. Its protein product is CASSLGYNTEAFF. Complete variable domain (other parts from reference TRBV11-1 and TRBJ1-1): EAEVAQSPRYKITEKSQAVAFWCDPISGHATLYWYRQILGQGPELLVQFQDESVVDDSQLPKDRFSAERLKGVDSTLKIQPAELGDSAMYLCASSLGYNTEAFFGQGTRLTVV.

The rearrangement links TRBV3-1 (or the pseudogene TRBV3-2) to TRBJ2-7; 13 bases match TRBD2. V shed 1 base, J shed 4 bases, and the junction held 1 base outside the gene matches. CDR3 length: 15 residues. Germline values: CDR1 LGHDT, CDR2 YNNKEL (reference sequence). The CDR3 loop reads CASSQGTSGGYEQYF. CDR3 DNA sequence: TGTGCCAGCAGCCAAGGGACTAGCGGGGGTTACGAGCAGTACTTC.

This clone is classed as medium-sized (0.01 to 0.1%). The rearrangement links TRBV2 to TRBJ2-7; TRBD1 matches at 7 bases. The CDR3 runs 16 residues. Germline V gene sequence: CDR1 SNHLY, CDR2 FYNNEI. V was pared by 6 bases and J by 0 bases, with 11 bases of the junction left unmatched. CDR3 coding DNA: TGTGCCAGCAGGGGAAATGCCAGGGGGACCTCCTACGAGCAGTACTTC. Its protein product is CASRGNARGTSYEQYF.

This clone has just a few counts. The gene calls are TRBV5-1 and TRBJ2-5; 7 bases match TRBD1. The CDR3 is 15 residues long. Losses at the gene ends were 4 bases for V and 3 bases for J; bases not matched to a gene: 9. In germline, CDR1 is SGHRS, CDR2 YFSETQ. The CDR3 sequence: CASSKTGYGEETQYF. Written as DNA, the CDR3 is TGCGCCAGCAGCAAGACAGGGTACGGGGAAGAGACCCAGTACTTC. Based on the CDR3 plus reference TRBV5-1 and TRBJ2-5, the full variable domain is KAGVTQTPRYLIKTRGQQVTLSCSPISGHRSVSWYQQTPGQGLQFLFEYFSETQRNKGNFPGRFSGRQFSNSRSEMNVSTLELGDSALYLCASSKTGYGEETQYFGPGTRLLVL.

The chain uses TRBV2 and TRBJ2-7; perhaps D is TRBD1 or TRBD2 (5 bases each). Trimming took off 10 bases at V and 2 bases at J, with 21 bases between the two ends. Germline V lookup: CDR1 SNHLY, CDR2 FYNNEI. The CDR3 spans 15 residues. The CDR3 nucleotides are TGTGCCACCTCACGAGGGCAGGGATTACCCTACGAGCAGTACTTC. Encoded protein: CATSRGQGLPYEQYF.

J is TRBJ1-6 and V is TRBV24-1; D is ambiguous. The CDR3 covers 14 residues. Germline V gives CDR1 KGHDR, CDR2 SFDVKD. The V end was cut by 3 bases, the J end by 10 bases, with 12 bases between. The CDR3 sequence: CATSDLRGGSPLHF. CDR3 nucleotides: TGTGCCACCAGTGATCTTAGAGGAGGGTCACCCCTCCACTTT.

The gene calls are TRBV9 and TRBJ1-2; D not certain. Trimming shortened V by 4 bases and J by 4 bases, and 11 bases separated the two germline ends. Looked up from germline, CDR1 is SGDLS and CDR2 is YYNGEE. The CDR3 covers 13 residues. Here the CDR3 reads CASSLTDFYGYTF. CDR3 coding DNA: TGTGCCAGCAGCCTGACGGATTTCTATGGCTACACCTTC. Variable domain in full (rest from reference TRBV9 and TRBJ1-2): DSGVTQTPKHLITATGQRVTLRCSPRSGDLSVYWYQQSLDQGLQFLIQYYNGEERAKGNILERFSAQQFPDLHSELNLSSLELGDSALYFCASSLTDFYGYTFGSGTRLTVV.

This clone was recorded only once. V gene TRBV4-1 combines with J gene TRBJ2-2; D remains unclear. V was pared by 5 bases and J by 5 bases, with 3 bases between. This CDR3 is built from 11 residues. Germline assignment: CDR1 MGHRA and CDR2 YSYEKL. CDR3 nucleotides: TGCGCCAGCAGCTCAACCGGGGAGCTGTTTTTT. Its translation is CASSSTGELFF.

The chain recombines TRBV18 with TRBJ1-2; D not resolved. Germline CDR1 and CDR2: KGHSH and LQKENI. CDR3 length equals 15 residues. V was pared by 5 bases and J by 2 bases, with 15 bases between. Here the CDR3 reads CASSGVRVPNYGYTF. CDR3 coding DNA: TGTGCCAGCTCAGGTGTAAGGGTCCCGAACTATGGCTACACCTTC.

The CDR3 loop reads CASSPGTSLEQYF. The CDR3 DNA reads as TGTGCCAGCAGCCCGGGGACTAGTTTGGAGCAGTACTTC. The rearrangement joins TRBV9 to TRBJ2-7; 8 bases align to TRBD2. The CDR3 covers 13 residues. Germline V CDR1 and CDR2: SGDLS, YYNGEE. V lost 4 bases, J lost 7 bases, and 7 bases stayed unmatched.

Here the CDR3 reads CATSRIQGDGELFF. The CDR3 bases are TGTGCCACCAGCCGAATACAGGGGGACGGGGAGCTGTTTTTT. V is TRBV24-1 and J is TRBJ2-2; TRBD1 aligns across 8 bases. Losses at the gene ends were 7 bases for V and 7 bases for J; bases not matched to a gene: 7. This CDR3 comprises 14 residues. Germline CDR1 is KGHDR and CDR2 is SFDVKD.

The chain employs TRBV5-6 and TRBJ1-1, with D possibly being TRBD1 (6 bases). Trimming pared 3 bases from V and 7 bases from J, leaving 13 bases between. CDR3 size: 13 residues. Germline V gene lookup returns CDR1 SGHDT and CDR2 YYEEEE. The CDR3 reads CASSSTGLGEAFF. CDR3 DNA sequence: TGTGCCAGCAGCTCAACAGGGCTAGGTGAAGCTTTCTTT.

V gene TRBV11-2 combines with J gene TRBJ2-7, with 10 bases that match TRBD2. V trimming: 5 bases; J trimming: 2 bases; junction bases outside the gene matches: 12. The germline CDR1 and CDR2 sequences are SGHAT and FQNNGV. The CDR3 is made up of 17 amino acids. The DNA for the CDR3 is TGTGCCAGCAGCCGGGGGGGGTGGACTAGCGGAACCTACGAGCAGTACTTC. This sequence encodes CASSRGGWTSGTYEQYF.

This clone appeared once. The rearrangement joins TRBV6-2 or TRBV6-3 to TRBJ2-7; perhaps TRBD1 as D (6 bases). From germline, CDR1 is MNHEY and CDR2 SVGEGT. This CDR3 contains 17 residues. V lost 0 bases and J lost 2, with 17 bases in between. The CDR3: CASSYSRAGTPTYEQYF. CDR3 bases: TGTGCCAGCAGTTACTCTAGAGCCGGGACACCTACCTACGAGCAGTACTTC.

The chain carries TRBV19 and TRBJ2-2; the D is unclear. The V end was cut by 3 bases, the J end by 9 bases, with 11 bases between. This CDR3 region has 13 residues. CDR1 and CDR2 (germline): LNHDA, SQIVND (reference sequence). CDR3 residues: CASSIFGSRELFF. The DNA of the CDR3 is TGTGCCAGTAGTATTTTCGGATCCCGGGAGCTGTTTTTT.

V usage is TRBV5-1 and J usage is TRBJ1-2; TRBD1 might be the D (5 bases). The CDR3 extends over 17 amino acids. Germline CDR1 SGHRS, CDR2 YFSETQ. Between the trimmed V and J ends, which lost 4 bases and 0 bases, there was a span of 19 bases. CDR3 loop: CASSPRGARGTNYGYTF. CDR3 DNA sequence: TGCGCCAGCAGCCCCCGGGGCGCACGGGGGACTAACTATGGCTACACCTTC.

The chain links TRBV21-1 to TRBJ1-3. TRBV21-1 is shown as a pseudogene. The CDR3 consists of 19 residues. CDR3 in amino acids: CASSKKEKPGRDDGNTIYF. The CDR3 DNA sequence: TGTGCCAGCAGCAAAAAAGAGAAACCGGGCAGGGACGATGGAAACACCATATATTTT.

The rearrangement links TRBV9 to TRBJ1-2; unclear D gene. Germline values: CDR1 SGDLS, CDR2 YYNGEE. Trimming stripped 3 bases from V and 8 bases from J, with 8 bases between. This CDR3 is 11 amino acids long. Here the CDR3 reads CASSGRWGYTF. For the CDR3, the DNA is TGTGCCAGCAGCGGACGATGGGGCTACACCTTC.